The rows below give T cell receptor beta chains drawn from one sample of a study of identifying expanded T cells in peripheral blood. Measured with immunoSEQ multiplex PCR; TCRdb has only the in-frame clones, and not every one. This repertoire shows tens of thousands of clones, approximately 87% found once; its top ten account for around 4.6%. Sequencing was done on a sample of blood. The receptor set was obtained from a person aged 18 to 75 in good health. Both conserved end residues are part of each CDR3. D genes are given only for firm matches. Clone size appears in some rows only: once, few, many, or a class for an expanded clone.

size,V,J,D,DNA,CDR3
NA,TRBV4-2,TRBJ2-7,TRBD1,TGTGCCAGCAGTCAGGACAGGGCCTCCTACGAGCAGTACTTC,CASSQDRASYEQYF
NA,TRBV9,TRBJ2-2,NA,TGTGCCAGCAGCGTAGTGGGTTCTGCCGGGGAGCTGTTTTTT,CASSVVGSAGELFF
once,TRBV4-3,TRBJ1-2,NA,TGCGCCAGCAGCCAAGGTGCGTCGGCCTATGGCTACACCTTC,CASSQGASAYGYTF
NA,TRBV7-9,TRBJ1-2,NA,TGTGCCAGCAGCCTTACCCTGACAGGAACGGGTTATGGCTACACCTTC,CASSLTLTGTGYGYTF
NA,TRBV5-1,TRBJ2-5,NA,TGCGCCAGCAGCCTGGGGATAGCCACAGAGACCCAGTACTTC,CASSLGIATETQYF
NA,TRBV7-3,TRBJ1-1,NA,TGTGCCAGCAGCCGTGAACTGAACACTGAAGCTTTCTTT,CASSRELNTEAFF
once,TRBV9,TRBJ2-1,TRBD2,TGTGCCAGCAGCGAGGGTCAACCGGGACTAGGATTTCACCCAGGGTTCTTC,CASSEGQPGLGFHPGFF
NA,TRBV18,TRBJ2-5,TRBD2,TGTGCCAGCTCGCTTTCCGGGACTAGCGGCCAAGAGACCCAGTACTTC,CASSLSGTSGQETQYF
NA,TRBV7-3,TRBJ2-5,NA,TGTGCCAGCAGCCCTGGACAACGGGAGACCCAGTACTTC,CASSPGQRETQYF
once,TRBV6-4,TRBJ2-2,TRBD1,TGTGCCAGCAGTGACTATGACAGGGGAGAGACCGGGGAGCTGTTTTTT,CASSDYDRGETGELFF
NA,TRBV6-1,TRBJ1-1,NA,TGTGCCAGCAGTGAAGGGAACACTGAAGCTTTCTTT,CASSEGNTEAFF
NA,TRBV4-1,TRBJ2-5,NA,TGCGCCAGCAGCCCCAGGAGCCTGGAGACCCAGTACTTC,CASSPRSLETQYF
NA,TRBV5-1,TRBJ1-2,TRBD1,TGCGCCAGCAGACAGACCCCCGGGACAGGGGAAAATGGCTACACCTTC,CASRQTPGTGENGYTF
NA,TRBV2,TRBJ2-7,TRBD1,TGTGCCAGCACCACGGACAGGGAGCGGTCCTACGAGCAGTACTTC,CASTTDRERSYEQYF
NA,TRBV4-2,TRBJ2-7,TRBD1,TGTGCCAGCAGCCAAGAAGGCACAGGGGCCGGCTACGAGCAGTACTTC,CASSQEGTGAGYEQYF
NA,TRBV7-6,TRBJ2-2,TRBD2,TGTGCCAGCAGTTCTGGACTAGCGGGAATCGCCGGGGAGCTGTTTTTT,CASSSGLAGIAGELFF
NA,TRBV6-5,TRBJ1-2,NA,TGTGCCAGCAGTTACACGTCAGCAGCTAACTATGGCTACACCTTC,CASSYTSAANYGYTF
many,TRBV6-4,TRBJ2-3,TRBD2,TGTGCCAGCAGTGGACTAGCGGGGTCGGATACGCAGTATTTT,CASSGLAGSDTQYF
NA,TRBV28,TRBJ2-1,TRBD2,TGTGCCAGCAGCCCTCCGGGGACTAGTGGCAATGAGCAGTTCTTC,CASSPPGTSGNEQFF
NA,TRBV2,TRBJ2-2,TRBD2,TGTGCCAGCAGTGAAATGGCTAGCGGGGCCGGGGAGCTGTTTTTT,CASSEMASGAGELFF
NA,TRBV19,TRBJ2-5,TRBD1,TGTGCCAGCGCTGGACAGGGTCGGGAGACCCAGTACTTC,CASAGQGRETQYF
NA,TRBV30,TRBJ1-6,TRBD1,TGTGCCTTAACGACAGGGAACTCCTATAATTCACCCCTCCACTTT,CALTTGNSYNSPLHF
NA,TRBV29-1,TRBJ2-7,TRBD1,TGCAGCGCCTTCGGACGGACAGGGGCTGACGAGCAGTACTTC,CSAFGRTGADEQYF
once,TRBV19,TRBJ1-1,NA,TGTGCCAGTAGTGCCGCGATATTGAACACTGAAGCTTTCTTT,CASSAAILNTEAFF
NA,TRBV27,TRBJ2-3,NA,TGTGCCAGCAGCCCAACTAGTTGGGGGGATACGCAGTATTTT,CASSPTSWGDTQYF
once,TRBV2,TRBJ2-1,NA,TGTGCCAGCAGCGATACAGGGTCGGGTGAGCAGTTCTTC,CASSDTGSGEQFF
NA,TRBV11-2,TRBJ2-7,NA,TGTGCCAGCAGCTTGCAAACCTACGAGCAGTACTTC,CASSLQTYEQYF
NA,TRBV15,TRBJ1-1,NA,TGTGCCACCAGCAAAACGGACGGGGCATTAATGTCTTTCTTT,CATSKTDGALMSFF
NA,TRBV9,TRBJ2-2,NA,TGTGCCAGCAGCGTAGCTCTCGCCGGGGAGCTGTTTTTT,CASSVALAGELFF
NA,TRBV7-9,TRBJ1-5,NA,TGTGCCAGCAGCTTAGCTGGGGGTGGCAGCAATCAGCCCCAGCATTTT,CASSLAGGGSNQPQHF
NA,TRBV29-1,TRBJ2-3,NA,TGCAGCGGCCAAAGTGGGCCGGGACTCGGCACAGATACGCAGTATTTT,CSGQSGPGLGTDTQYF
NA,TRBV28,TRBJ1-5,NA,TGTGCCAGCCGGAACCCCCAATACAGCGACCTAAATCAGCCCCAGCATTTT,CASRNPQYSDLNQPQHF
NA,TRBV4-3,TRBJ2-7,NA,TGCGCCAGCAGCCAAGAGACTACCGGGCCAAGCTCCTACGAGCAGTACTTC,CASSQETTGPSSYEQYF
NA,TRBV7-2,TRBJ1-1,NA,TGTGCCAGCAGCTTAGAAGTGAACACTGAAGCTTTCTTT,CASSLEVNTEAFF
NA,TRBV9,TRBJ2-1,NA,TGTGCCAGCAGCGGTCAGGGGTACAATGAGCAGTTCTTC,CASSGQGYNEQFF
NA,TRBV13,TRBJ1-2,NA,TGTGCCAGCAGCTTAGGAACAGGGCATGGCTACACCTTC,CASSLGTGHGYTF
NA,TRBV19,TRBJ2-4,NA,TGTGCCACCCCCAGGTGTATTCAGTACTTC,CATPRCIQYF
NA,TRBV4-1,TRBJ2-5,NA,TGCGCCAGCAGCCAACCACAAGAGACCCAGTACTTC,CASSQPQETQYF
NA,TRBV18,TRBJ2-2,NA,TGTGCCAGCTCACCAGGAGGGAGGACGGTTGACACCGGGGAGCTGTTTTTT,CASSPGGRTVDTGELFF
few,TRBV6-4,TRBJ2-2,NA,TGTGCCAGCAGTGACGGGGAACCCGGGGAGCTGTTTTTT,CASSDGEPGELFF
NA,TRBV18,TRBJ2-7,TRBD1,TGTGCCAGCTCACCACGGTTACAGGGGGGCTCCTACGAGCAGTACTTC,CASSPRLQGGSYEQYF
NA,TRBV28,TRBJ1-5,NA,TGTGCCAGCATAACTATGGGGGTAGGCAATCAGCCCCAGCATTTT,CASITMGVGNQPQHF
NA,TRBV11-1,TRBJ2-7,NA,TGTGCCAGCAGCTTACTTAAGGGGCCGGTCTTTGCCGAGCAGTACTTC,CASSLLKGPVFAEQYF
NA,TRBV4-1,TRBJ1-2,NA,TGCGCCAGCAGCCAAGAACCGGGGGCTAACTATGGCTACACCTTC,CASSQEPGANYGYTF
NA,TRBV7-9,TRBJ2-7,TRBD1,TGTGCCAGCAGCTCCTACAGGGGCTCCTACGAGCAGTACTTC,CASSSYRGSYEQYF
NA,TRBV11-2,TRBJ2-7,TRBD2,TGTGCCAGCAGCCCAGCTAGCGGGTCATACTACGAGCAGTACTTC,CASSPASGSYYEQYF
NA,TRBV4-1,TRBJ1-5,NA,TGCGCCAGCAGCCTAATAGGGGGGGATCAGCCCCAGCATTTT,CASSLIGGDQPQHF
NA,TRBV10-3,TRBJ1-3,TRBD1,TGTGCCATACAGGGGGCGCGAGGAAACACCATATATTTT,CAIQGARGNTIYF